This T cell receptor beta chain was captured in a study of CD8+CD57+ T cells in acquired aplastic anemia. Study-wide context: DNA from sorted CD4+ and CD8+ cells averaged approximately 3.2 ug. Healthy donors had, on average, roughly 10 million reads for their CD4+ cells.

Germline lookup yields CDR1 SGHVS and CDR2 FNYEAQ. CDR3 size: 17 residues. V was cut by 5 bases and J by 7 bases, with 24 bases left in between. Study-wide results and caveats: Between patients and controls, 25 to 35 CD8+ CDR3 sequences were found in common. Researchers reported that CD8+ Simpson's diversity was not significantly different in patients versus controls.

The study profiled TCR beta VDJ and CDR3 using genomic DNA as template. TCRdb reprocessed the reads with MiXCR, giving one entry per CDR3 protein. The sample yields fewer than 150,000 distinct CDR3 sequences, around 46% seen once. This clonotype was picked up many times. Its antigen is as yet unknown. The sequence derives from a human donor in good health, serving as a control. This chain uses TRBV7-6 with TRBJ2-1, with D possibly being TRBD2 (6 bases). The sample was sorted CD4+, CD8+, or CD8+CD57+ T cells (not recorded which) from PBMCs. In DNA form, the CDR3 reads TGTGCCAGCAGCAGAGGGGTTCTGCGGGGCTTGAGGAATGAGCAGTTCTTC. Translating gives CASSRGVLRGLRNEQFF. The variable domain in full, with the rest retrieved from reference TRBV7-6 and TRBJ2-1, is GAGVSQSPRYKVTKRGQDVALRCDPISGHVSLYWYRQALGQGPEFLTYFNYEAQQDKSGLPNDRFSAERPEGSISTLTIQRTEQRDSAMYRCASSRGVLRGLRNEQFFGPGTRLTVL.